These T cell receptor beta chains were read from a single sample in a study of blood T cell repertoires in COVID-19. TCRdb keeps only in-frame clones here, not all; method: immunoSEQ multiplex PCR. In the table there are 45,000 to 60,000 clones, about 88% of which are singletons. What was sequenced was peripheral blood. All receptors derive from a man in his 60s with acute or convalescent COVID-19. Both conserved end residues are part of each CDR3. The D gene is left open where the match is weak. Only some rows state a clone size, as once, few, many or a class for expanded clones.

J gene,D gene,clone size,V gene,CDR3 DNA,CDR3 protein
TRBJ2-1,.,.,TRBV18,TGTGCCAGCTCACTAAACCGGGACTGGAAGTACAATGAGCAGTTCTTC,CASSLNRDWKYNEQFF
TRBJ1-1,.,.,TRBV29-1,TGCAGCGTCGTTCTGGGGCTGAACACTGAAGCTTTCTTT,CSVVLGLNTEAFF
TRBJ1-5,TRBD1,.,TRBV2,TGTGCCAGCAGCCCGGACAGGGAAGGTCAGCCCCAGCATTTT,CASSPDREGQPQHF
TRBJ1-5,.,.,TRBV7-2,TGTGCCAGCAGCTTGCTGTCAGGGGTGCAGCCCCAGCATTTT,CASSLLSGVQPQHF
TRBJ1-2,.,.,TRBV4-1,TGCGCCAGCAGCCAAGAGATCAGGGAACTTTATGGCTACACCTTC,CASSQEIRELYGYTF
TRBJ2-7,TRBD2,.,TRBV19,TGTGCCAGTAGACAGACTAGCGGAGACTACGAGCAGTACTTC,CASRQTSGDYEQYF
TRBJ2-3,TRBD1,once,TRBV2,TGTGCCAGCAGTCGGGACAGGAGCACAGATACGCAGTATTTT,CASSRDRSTDTQYF
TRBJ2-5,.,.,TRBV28,TGTGCCAGCACCGACCGGGGAGGGGGTGGTGAGACCCAGTACTTC,CASTDRGGGGETQYF
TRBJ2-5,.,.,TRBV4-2,TGTGCCAGCAGCCCGAATCCGAACCCTCAGGAGACCCAGTACTTC,CASSPNPNPQETQYF
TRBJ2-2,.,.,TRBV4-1,TGCGCCAGCAGCCAAGTCCGGGGTACCGGGGAGCTGTTTTTT,CASSQVRGTGELFF
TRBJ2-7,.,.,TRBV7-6,TGTGCCAGCAGCTTAGCTGGCGGGCCGAGCTCCTACGAGCAGTACTTC,CASSLAGGPSSYEQYF
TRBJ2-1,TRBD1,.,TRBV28,TGTGCCAGCAGTTTTCAGGGGGCACGGGAAAATGAGCAGTTCTTC,CASSFQGARENEQFF
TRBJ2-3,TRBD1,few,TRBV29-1,TGCAGCGTCCGACAGGGGGCGGCAGATACGCAGTATTTT,CSVRQGAADTQYF
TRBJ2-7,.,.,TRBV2,TGTGCCAGCAGTGAATCGGACGGGAGCTACGAGCAGTACTTC,CASSESDGSYEQYF
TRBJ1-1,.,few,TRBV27,TGTGCCAGCAGACCGGACACCCAACGCACTGAAGCTTTCTTT,CASRPDTQRTEAFF
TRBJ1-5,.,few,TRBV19,TGTGCCAGTAATCCGGGAGGGCGGGGATACAATCAGCCCCAGCATTTT,CASNPGGRGYNQPQHF
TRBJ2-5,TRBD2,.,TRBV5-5,TGTGCCAGCAGCTTTACGGGGGGCCAAGAGACCCAGTACTTC,CASSFTGGQETQYF
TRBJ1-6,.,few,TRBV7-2,TGTGCCAGCAACACCAGACCGGGTAGAAATTCACCCCTCCACTTT,CASNTRPGRNSPLHF
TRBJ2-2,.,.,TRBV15,TGTGCCACCGAGAACCGGGCGAACACCGGGGAGCTGTTTTTT,CATENRANTGELFF
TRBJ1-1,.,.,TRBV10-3,TGTGCCATCAGTAACAGGGAAAACACTGAAGCTTTCTTT,CAISNRENTEAFF
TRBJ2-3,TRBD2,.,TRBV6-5,TGTGCCAGCAGTTCGTACAAGACTAGCGCAGATACGCAGTATTTT,CASSSYKTSADTQYF
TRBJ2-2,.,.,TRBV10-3,TGTGCCATAAGCCCCGGAGGGGACACCGGGGAGCTGTTTTTT,CAISPGGDTGELFF
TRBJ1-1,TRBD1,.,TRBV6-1,TGTGCCAGCAGTGAGACAGGGGGACGGTCTGAAGCTTTCTTT,CASSETGGRSEAFF
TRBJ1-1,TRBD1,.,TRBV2,TGTGCCAACGACGAAGACGGGACAGGGATGAGCACTGAAGCTTTCTTT,CANDEDGTGMSTEAFF
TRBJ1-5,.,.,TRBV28,TGTGCCAGCAGTGCTAAAACGTTTTTCAGCAATCAGCCCCAGCATTTT,CASSAKTFFSNQPQHF
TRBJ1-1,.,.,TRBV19,TGTGCCAGTAGTTCCTCAGGAGGCGGCACTGAAGCTTTCTTT,CASSSSGGGTEAFF
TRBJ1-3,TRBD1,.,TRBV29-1,TGCAGCGTGGGGACAGGGGCAACGGGAAACACCATATATTTT,CSVGTGATGNTIYF
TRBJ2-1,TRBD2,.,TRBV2,TGTGCCAGCAGTGATGGGCTAGCGGGGGGGCTATCCTACAATGAGCAGTTCTTC,CASSDGLAGGLSYNEQFF
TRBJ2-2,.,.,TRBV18,TGTGCCAGCTCACCCTCTCCGGGACTTCTGAACACCGGGGAGCTGTTTTTT,CASSPSPGLLNTGELFF
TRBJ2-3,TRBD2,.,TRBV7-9,TGTGCCAGCAGCTTAACCCCCCGGTCGCGGGAGGCAGATACGCAGTATTTT,CASSLTPRSREADTQYF
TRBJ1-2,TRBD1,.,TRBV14,TGTGCCAGCAGCCTACGACAGGGGTGGGCCTATGGCTACACCTTC,CASSLRQGWAYGYTF
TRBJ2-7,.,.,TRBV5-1,TGCGCCAGTGGGCCAGGGGCCGGTTCCTACGAGCAGTACTTC,CASGPGAGSYEQYF
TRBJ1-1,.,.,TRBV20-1,TGCAGTGCTAGTTTTGGCGGTAACACTGAAGCTTTCTTT,CSASFGGNTEAFF
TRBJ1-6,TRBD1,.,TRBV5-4,TGTGCCAGCAGCAAACAGGGGGCGGATTCACCCCTCCACTTT,CASSKQGADSPLHF
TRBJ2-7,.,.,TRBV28,TGTGCCAGCAGGGTCCAGGGCAGCGGGTCTTGGGAGCAGTACTTC,CASRVQGSGSWEQYF
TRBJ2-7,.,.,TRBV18,TGTGCCAGCTCACCACCTGGGCGCGCGGAGCAGTACTTC,CASSPPGRAEQYF
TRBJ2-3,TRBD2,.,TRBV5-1,TGCGCCAGCAGCTCAGGACTAGCGGGAGGGTCTCCGGCAGATACGCAGTATTTT,CASSSGLAGGSPADTQYF
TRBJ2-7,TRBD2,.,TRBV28,TGTGCCAGCAGCCTGACTAGCGGGATTTACGAGCAGTACTTC,CASSLTSGIYEQYF
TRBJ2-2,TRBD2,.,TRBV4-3,TGCGCCAGCAGCCAAGTAGGTGTAGTTAGCGGGGCGAACACCGGGGAGCTGTTTTTT,CASSQVGVVSGANTGELFF
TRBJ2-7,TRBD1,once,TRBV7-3,TGTGCCAGCAGCCAGGGACAGGGACGCGAGCAGTACTTC,CASSQGQGREQYF
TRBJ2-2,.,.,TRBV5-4,TGTGCCAGCAGCTCCCGACAGGGAGGCACCGGGGAGCTGTTTTTT,CASSSRQGGTGELFF
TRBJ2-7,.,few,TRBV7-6,TGTGCCAGCAGCCCAAAGGAGGGTTTTAGCTCCTACGAGCAGTACTTC,CASSPKEGFSSYEQYF
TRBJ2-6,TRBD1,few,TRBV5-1,TGCGCCAGCAGCCTGGGACAGCCCCGCTCTGGGGCCAACGTCCTGACTTTC,CASSLGQPRSGANVLTF
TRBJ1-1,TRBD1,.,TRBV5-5,TGTGCCAGCAGCTGGGACAGAAACACTGAAGCTTTCTTT,CASSWDRNTEAFF
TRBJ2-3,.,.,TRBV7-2,TGTGCCAGCAGCTTAGTAAGGGACACCGGTTATACGCAGTATTTT,CASSLVRDTGYTQYF
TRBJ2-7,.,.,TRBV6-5,TGTGCCAGCAGTTACGGTGACAGCTCCTACGAGCAGTACTTC,CASSYGDSSYEQYF
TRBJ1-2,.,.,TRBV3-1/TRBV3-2,TGTGCCAGCAGCCAAGAGGGGGGTTACTATGGCTACACCTTC,CASSQEGGYYGYTF
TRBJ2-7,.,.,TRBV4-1,TGCGCCAGCAGCCAAGATGAACAGGGTATTAACGAGCAGTACTTC,CASSQDEQGINEQYF
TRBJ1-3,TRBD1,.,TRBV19,TGTGCCAGTAGTACGGGACAGCCTGGAAACACCATATATTTT,CASSTGQPGNTIYF